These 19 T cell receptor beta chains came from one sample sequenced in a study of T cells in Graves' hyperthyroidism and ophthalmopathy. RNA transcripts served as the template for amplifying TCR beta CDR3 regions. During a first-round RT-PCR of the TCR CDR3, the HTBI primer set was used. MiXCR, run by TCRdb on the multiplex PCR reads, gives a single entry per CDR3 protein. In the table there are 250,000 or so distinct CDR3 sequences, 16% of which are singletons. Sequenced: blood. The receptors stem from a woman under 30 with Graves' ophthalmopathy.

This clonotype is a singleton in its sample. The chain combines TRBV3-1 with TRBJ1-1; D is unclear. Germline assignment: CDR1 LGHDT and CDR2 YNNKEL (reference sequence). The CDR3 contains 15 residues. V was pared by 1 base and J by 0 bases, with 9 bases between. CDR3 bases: TGTGCCAGCAGCCAAGGTGACGCCATGAACACTGAAGCTTTCTTT. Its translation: CASSQGDAMNTEAFF.

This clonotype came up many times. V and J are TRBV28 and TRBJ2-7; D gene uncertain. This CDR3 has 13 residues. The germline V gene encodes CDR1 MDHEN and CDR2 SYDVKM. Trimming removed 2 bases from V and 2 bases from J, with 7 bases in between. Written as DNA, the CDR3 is TGTGCCAGCAGTTTACGCCAGCCCTACGAGCAGTACTTC. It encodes CASSLRQPYEQYF.

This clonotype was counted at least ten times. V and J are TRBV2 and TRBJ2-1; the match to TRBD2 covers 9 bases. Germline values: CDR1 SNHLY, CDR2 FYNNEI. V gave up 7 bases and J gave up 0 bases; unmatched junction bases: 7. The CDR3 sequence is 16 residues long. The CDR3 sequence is CASNLSGGTSYNEQFF. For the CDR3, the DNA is TGTGCCAGCAATCTAAGCGGGGGGACCTCCTACAATGAGCAGTTCTTC. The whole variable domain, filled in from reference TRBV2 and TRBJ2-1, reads EPEVTQTPSHQVTQMGQEVILRCVPISNHLYFYWYRQILGQKVEFLVSFYNNEISEKSEIFDDQFSVERPDGSNFTLKIRSTKLEDSAMYFCASNLSGGTSYNEQFFGPGTRLTVL.

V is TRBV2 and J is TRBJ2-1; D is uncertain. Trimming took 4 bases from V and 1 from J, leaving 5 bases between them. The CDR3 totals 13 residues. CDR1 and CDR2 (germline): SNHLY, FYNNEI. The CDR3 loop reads CASSGESYNEQFF. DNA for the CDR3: TGTGCCAGCAGTGGGGAATCCTACAATGAGCAGTTCTTC.

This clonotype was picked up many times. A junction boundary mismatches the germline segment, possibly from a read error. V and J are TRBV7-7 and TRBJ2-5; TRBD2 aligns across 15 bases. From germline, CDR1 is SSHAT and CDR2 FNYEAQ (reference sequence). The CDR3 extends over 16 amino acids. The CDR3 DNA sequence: TGTGCTAGCAGCCCGGGACTAGCGGGGGGAATTGAGACCCAGTACTTC. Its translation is CASSPGLAGGIETQYF.

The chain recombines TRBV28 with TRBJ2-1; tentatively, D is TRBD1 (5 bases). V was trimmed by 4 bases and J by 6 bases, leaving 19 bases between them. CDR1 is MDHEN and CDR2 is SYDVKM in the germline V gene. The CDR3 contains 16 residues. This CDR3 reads CASSCTLGRERNEQFF. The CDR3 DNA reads TGTGCCAGCAGTTGCACCTTGGGCAGGGAACGCAATGAGCAGTTCTTC.

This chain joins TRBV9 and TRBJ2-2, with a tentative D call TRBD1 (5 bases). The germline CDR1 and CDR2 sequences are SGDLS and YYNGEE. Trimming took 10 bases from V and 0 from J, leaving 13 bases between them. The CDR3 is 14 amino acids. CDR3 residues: CAARGTANTGELFF. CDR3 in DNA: TGTGCCGCAAGGGGCACCGCGAACACCGGGGAGCTGTTTTTT.

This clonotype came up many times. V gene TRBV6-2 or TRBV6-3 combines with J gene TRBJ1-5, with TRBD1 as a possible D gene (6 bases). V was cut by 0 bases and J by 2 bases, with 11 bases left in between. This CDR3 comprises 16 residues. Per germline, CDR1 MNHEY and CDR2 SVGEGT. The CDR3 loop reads CASSYSGAGGNQPQHF. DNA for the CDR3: TGTGCCAGCAGTTACTCTGGGGCAGGGGGCAATCAGCCCCAGCATTTT.

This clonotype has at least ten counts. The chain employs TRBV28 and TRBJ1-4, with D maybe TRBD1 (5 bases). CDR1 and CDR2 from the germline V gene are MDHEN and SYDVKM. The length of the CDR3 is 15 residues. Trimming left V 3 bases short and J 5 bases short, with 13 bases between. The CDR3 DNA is TGTGCCAGCAGTTTCCGCGGGGGGGGGAATGAAAAACTGTTTTTT. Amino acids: CASSFRGGGNEKLFF.

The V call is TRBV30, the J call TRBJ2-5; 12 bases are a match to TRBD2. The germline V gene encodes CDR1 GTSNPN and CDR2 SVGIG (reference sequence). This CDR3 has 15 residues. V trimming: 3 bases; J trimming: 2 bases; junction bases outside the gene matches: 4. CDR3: CAWSASGGDQETQYF. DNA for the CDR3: TGTGCCTGGAGCGCTAGCGGGGGGGATCAAGAGACCCAGTACTTC.

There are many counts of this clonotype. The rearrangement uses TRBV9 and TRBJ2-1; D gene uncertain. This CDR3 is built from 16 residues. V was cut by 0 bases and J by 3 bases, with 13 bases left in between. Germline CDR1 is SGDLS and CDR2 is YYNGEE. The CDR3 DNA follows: TGTGCCAGCAGCGTAGCCCCTGATGGCGGCTACAATGAGCAGTTCTTC. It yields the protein CASSVAPDGGYNEQFF.

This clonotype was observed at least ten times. The CDR3 region is CASSYSIGQSLTYEQYF. The CDR3 nucleotides read TGTGCCAGCAGTTACTCGATAGGGCAGAGCTTGACCTACGAGCAGTACTTC. The rearrangement uses TRBV6-2 or TRBV6-3 and TRBJ2-7, with D unclear. The CDR3 spans 17 residues. Germline assignment: CDR1 MNHEY and CDR2 SVGEGT. V lost 0 bases, J lost 2 bases, and 17 bases lay in between.

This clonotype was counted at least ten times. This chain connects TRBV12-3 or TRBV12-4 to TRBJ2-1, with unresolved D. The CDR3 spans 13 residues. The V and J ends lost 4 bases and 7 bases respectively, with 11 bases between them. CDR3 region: CASSSDPVNEQFF. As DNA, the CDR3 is TGTGCCAGCAGTTCGGACCCAGTTAATGAGCAGTTCTTC.

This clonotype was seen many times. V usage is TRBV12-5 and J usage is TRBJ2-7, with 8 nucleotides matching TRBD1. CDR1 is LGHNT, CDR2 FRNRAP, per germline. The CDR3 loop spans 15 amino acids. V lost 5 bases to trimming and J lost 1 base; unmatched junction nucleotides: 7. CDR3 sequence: CASGRPQGGSYEQYF. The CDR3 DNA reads TGTGCTAGTGGTCGACCACAGGGGGGTTCCTACGAGCAGTACTTC.

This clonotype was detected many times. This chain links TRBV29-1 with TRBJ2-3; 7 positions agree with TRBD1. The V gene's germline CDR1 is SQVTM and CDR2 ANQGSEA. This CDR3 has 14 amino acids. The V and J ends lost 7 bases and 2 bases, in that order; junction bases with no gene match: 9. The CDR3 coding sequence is TGCAGCGGGGGATCAGGGGGACCCACAGATACGCAGTATTTT. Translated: CSGGSGGPTDTQYF.

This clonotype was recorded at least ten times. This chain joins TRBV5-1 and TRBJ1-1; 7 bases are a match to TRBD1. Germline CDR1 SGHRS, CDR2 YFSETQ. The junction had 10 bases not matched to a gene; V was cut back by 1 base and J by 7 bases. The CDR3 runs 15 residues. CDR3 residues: CASSLSGGGFFEAFF. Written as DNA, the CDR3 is TGCGCCAGCAGCTTGTCCGGAGGGGGCTTTTTTGAAGCTTTCTTT.

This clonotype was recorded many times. This CDR3 is CASSFGAGDNTGELFF. In nucleotides, the CDR3 is TGTGCCAGCAGCTTCGGGGCAGGGGATAACACCGGGGAGCTGTTTTTT. The chain recombines TRBV13 with TRBJ2-2; TRBD1 is a possible D gene (6 bases). This CDR3 spans 16 amino acids. The germline V and J ends were trimmed by 3 bases and 2 bases, with 13 bases remaining between them. CDR1 is PRHDT and CDR2 is FYEKMQ in the germline V gene (reference sequence).

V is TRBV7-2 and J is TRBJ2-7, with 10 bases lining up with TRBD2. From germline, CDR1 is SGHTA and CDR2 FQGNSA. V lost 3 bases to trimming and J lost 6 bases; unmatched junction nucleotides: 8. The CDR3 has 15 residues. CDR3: CASSFRTSGGFEQYF. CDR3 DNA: TGTGCCAGCAGCTTTCGGACTAGCGGAGGATTCGAGCAGTACTTC.

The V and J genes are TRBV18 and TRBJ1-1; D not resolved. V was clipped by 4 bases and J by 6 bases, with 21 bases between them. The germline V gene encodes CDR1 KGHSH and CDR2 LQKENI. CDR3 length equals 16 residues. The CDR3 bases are TGTGCCAGCTCACTCGAGGTAGGCGTAGGGATTTCTGAAGCTTTCTTT. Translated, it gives CASSLEVGVGISEAFF.